A single sample gave rise to the 5 T cell receptor beta chains below, sequenced in a study of cytomegalovirus exposure and HLA in healthy donors. 13 Jbeta primers and 60 Vbeta primers were used for the PCR. Clones were sequenced by immunoSEQ multiplex PCR, and TCRdb holds only the in-frame ones, with some missing. The repertoire holds roughly 120,000 clones, 70% to 80% seen once, with roughly 4% in the top ten. The sequencing sample was made of PBMCs. All receptors derive from a man aged 40-50 years in good health and CMV-seronegative.

The chain is built from TRBV19 and TRBJ2-6; D remains unclear. Germline V gives CDR1 LNHDA, CDR2 SQIVND (reference sequence). The length of the CDR3 is 13 residues. The V and J ends lost 7 bases and 2 bases respectively, with 6 bases between them. CDR3 amino acids: CASNSAGANVLTF. CDR3 bases: TGTGCCAGTAACTCCGCTGGGGCCAACGTCCTGACTTTC. Based on the CDR3 plus reference TRBV19 and TRBJ2-6, the full variable domain is DGGITQSPKYLFRKEGQNVTLSCEQNLNHDAMYWYRQDPGQGLRLIYYSQIVNDFQKGDIAEGYSVSREKKESFPLTVTSAQKNPTAFYLCASNSAGANVLTFGAGSRLTVL.

The chain has TRBV9 and TRBJ2-7, with D possibly TRBD1 on 6 matching bases. Trimming shortened V by 0 bases and J by 3 bases, and 7 bases separated the two germline ends. Germline loops: CDR1 SGDLS, CDR2 YYNGEE. CDR3 length: 13 amino acids. CDR3 DNA sequence: TGTGCCAGCAGCGTAGGACAGGACTACGAGCAGTACTTC. Translating it yields CASSVGQDYEQYF.

The J gene is TRBJ2-7, the V gene TRBV28; 7 nucleotides line up with TRBD2. The CDR3 is 14 amino acids. V was clipped by 6 bases and J by 2 bases; unmatched bases: 7. Germline V gene lookup returns CDR1 MDHEN and CDR2 SYDVKM. CDR3 sequence: CASRAGTTAYEQYF. In DNA form, the CDR3 reads TGTGCCAGCAGGGCTGGGACTACGGCCTACGAGCAGTACTTC. Full variable domain (missing parts from reference TRBV28 and TRBJ2-7): DVKVTQSSRYLVKRTGEKVFLECVQDMDHENMFWYRQDPGLGLRLIYFSYDVKMKEKGDIPEGYSVSREKKERFSLILESASTNQTSMYLCASRAGTTAYEQYFGPGTRLTVT.

This rearrangement joins TRBV10-3 to TRBJ1-1; 9 bases align to TRBD1. V gave up 5 bases and J gave up 5 bases; unmatched junction bases: 3. CDR3 size: 13 residues. In germline, CDR1 is ENHRY, CDR2 SYGVKD. This chain's CDR3 is CAISRQGGTEAFF. The CDR3 nucleotides read TGTGCCATCAGTAGACAGGGGGGGACTGAAGCTTTCTTT.

Concerning this clone: Compared with germline, one end of the junction differs, possibly owing to a read error. The chain carries TRBV7-9 and TRBJ1-1; D uncertain. This CDR3 spans 10 amino acids. Looked up from germline, CDR1 is SEHNR and CDR2 is FQNEAQ (reference sequence). The CDR3 coding sequence is TGTTCCAGCAGCTTTCGTGAAGCTTTCTTT. Its translation is CSSSFREAFF.